Below are 4 T cell receptor beta chains sequenced from a single sample in a study of neurological immune-mediated disorders (dated by TCRdb to between 2018 and 2021). To prepare the library, 5' RACE was applied. TCRdb lists the instrument as Illumina HiSeq 2500. The public reads were quality trimmed at Q25 with fastp and then assembled into clones with MiXCR by TCRdb, keeping productive beta chains. All rows with the same CDR3 protein become a single entry with the most common DNA and genes. Counted in this sample were 69,000 or so distinct CDR3 sequences; approximately 5% of them appeared once. The top ten clones comprise 2.2% of the sample. Sequencing used PBMCs. The source of these receptors is a woman aged 70 to 79 with multiple sclerosis.

The sample holds many counts of this clonotype. The chain employs TRBV7-2 and TRBJ2-1, with D hard to call. CDR1 and CDR2 (germline): SGHTA, FQGNSA. Trimming pared 1 base from V and 6 bases from J, leaving 10 bases between. CDR3 length equals 14 residues. The CDR3 loop reads CASSLEFTGNEQFF. The CDR3 DNA is TGTGCCAGCAGCTTAGAGTTCACGGGCAATGAGCAGTTCTTC.

The V gene is TRBV20-1, the J gene TRBJ2-7, with 9 bases fitting TRBD1. The CDR3 extends over 13 amino acids. Germline V CDR1 and CDR2: DFQATT, SNEGSKA (reference sequence). Trimming took 3 bases from V and 3 from J; bases not matched to a gene: 3. The CDR3 sequence is CSARGQGLYEQYF. CDR3 sequence (DNA): TGCAGTGCTAGGGGACAGGGCCTCTACGAGCAGTACTTC.

V is TRBV5-1 and J is TRBJ2-5; 10 bases align to TRBD2. Germline V gives CDR1 SGHRS, CDR2 YFSETQ. The V and J ends lost 1 base and 1 base, in that order; junction bases with no gene match: 4. The CDR3 loop spans 16 amino acids. The CDR3: CASSLTASGGQETQYF. Here the CDR3 DNA reads TGCGCCAGCAGCTTGACGGCTAGCGGGGGCCAAGAGACCCAGTACTTC. Variable domain in full (rest from reference TRBV5-1 and TRBJ2-5): KAGVTQTPRYLIKTRGQQVTLSCSPISGHRSVSWYQQTPGQGLQFLFEYFSETQRNKGNFPGRFSGRQFSNSRSEMNVSTLELGDSALYLCASSLTASGGQETQYFGPGTRLLVL.

This clonotype was observed many times. This chain connects TRBV10-3 to TRBJ2-3; D is undetermined. V was clipped by 6 bases and J by 2 bases, with 9 bases between them. Germline V gene data show CDR1 as ENHRY and CDR2 as SYGVKD. The CDR3 runs 13 residues. In nucleotides, the CDR3 is TGTGCCATCAGAGGCGGAACCACAGATACGCAGTATTTT. It specifies CAIRGGTTDTQYF.